The 13 T cell receptor beta chains given below trace back to one sample, sequenced in a study of low-dose radiotherapy and immunotherapy resistance in tumors. As for time point: before trial treatment. TRAV- and TRBV-specific primers were used for first-strand cDNA, which covered alpha and beta chains. Amplification of TCRs used a constant-region primer and V-primer adapter for about 21 PCR cycles. TCRdb analysed the reads with MiXCR anew, one entry per CDR3 protein. Among tens of thousands of distinct CDR3 sequences listed, about a third were seen once. The material was PBMCs, obtained before treatment. These receptor sequences come from a female donor with ovarian cancer.

In its sample, this clonotype was seen a few times. The V call is TRBV29-1, the J call TRBJ2-5; unclear D gene. This CDR3 is built from 14 residues. Deletions cut 0 bases from V and 0 bases from J, with 8 bases between. CDR1 and CDR2 (germline): SQVTM, ANQGSEA. The CDR3 here is CSVEEDGYQETQYF. The CDR3 nucleotides read TGCAGCGTTGAAGAAGACGGATACCAAGAGACCCAGTACTTC.

This clonotype was found many times. The chain uses TRBV28 and TRBJ1-4; no definite D call. The CDR3 contains 14 residues. Trimming stripped 3 bases from V and 11 bases from J, with 16 bases between. The germline V gene encodes CDR1 MDHEN and CDR2 SYDVKM. The CDR3: CASSLTGRLGKLFF. CDR3 nucleotide sequence: TGTGCCAGCAGTTTGACGGGAAGACTTGGGAAACTGTTTTTT.

This clonotype was recorded at least ten times. J is TRBJ2-3 and V is TRBV5-1; 11 bases fit TRBD2. This CDR3 spans 17 amino acids. Per the germline V gene, CDR1 is SGHRS and CDR2 is YFSETQ. The J segment lost 4 bases and the V segment lost 5 bases, leaving 12 bases of the junction unmatched. CDR3 in amino acids: CASRLSLAGGPADTQYF. The CDR3 DNA is TGCGCCAGCAGATTATCGTTAGCGGGAGGGCCAGCAGATACGCAGTATTTT.

This clonotype was seen a handful of times. This likely came from a read error, as a far larger clone is one base away. The chain couples TRBV14 to TRBJ1-1; D uncertain. Germline V lookup: CDR1 SGHDN, CDR2 FVKESK. CDR3 size: 16 residues. The V gene lost 4 bases and the J gene lost 5 bases, with 20 bases spanning the gap. This CDR3 is CASSRGRGIVDTEAFF. The CDR3 DNA follows: TGTGCCAGCAGCCGTGGACGAGGGATTGTAGATACTGAAGCTTTCTTT.

The chain carries TRBV14 and TRBJ2-7; the D is unclear. With 4 bases removed from V and 6 bases from J, the gap between germline ends came to 7 bases. Germline V gene sequence: CDR1 SGHDN, CDR2 FVKESK. This CDR3 is built from 11 residues. CDR3: CASSPLSEQYF. CDR3 sequence (DNA): TGTGCCAGCAGCCCTCTTTCCGAGCAGTACTTC.

This clonotype came up many times. The rearrangement joins TRBV30 to TRBJ1-1; D perhaps matches TRBD1 (5 bases). The V and J ends lost 4 bases and 0 bases respectively, with 12 bases between them. CDR1 and CDR2 (germline): GTSNPN, SVGIG (reference sequence). The CDR3 runs to 14 residues. In nucleotides, the CDR3 is TGTGCCTGGACAAAGGCGGGGGTGAACACTGAAGCTTTCTTT. It is translated as CAWTKAGVNTEAFF.

This clonotype was found many times. The V and J genes are TRBV12-3 or TRBV12-4 and TRBJ2-2; D possibly corresponds to TRBD1 (5 bases). This CDR3 is built from 15 residues. With 4 bases removed from V and 6 bases from J, the gap between germline ends came to 15 bases. CDR3 DNA sequence: TGTGCCAGCAGTTCATCGACGTTAGGGGCCGGGGAGCTGTTTTTT. Translating it yields CASSSSTLGAGELFF.

The table lists this clonotype with many counts. This chain uses TRBV20-1 with TRBJ2-5; TRBD1 or TRBD2 may be the D gene (5 bases each). CDR1 and CDR2 from the germline V gene are DFQATT and SNEGSKA (reference sequence). Trimming pared 0 bases from V and 6 bases from J, leaving 14 bases between. CDR3 length: 14 amino acids. Here the CDR3 DNA reads TGCAGTGCTAGAGATGCCGCAGGGACGAAGACCCAGTACTTC. Translated: CSARDAAGTKTQYF.

This clonotype was counted at least ten times. The chain carries TRBV7-2 and TRBJ2-2, with D unclear. V was shortened by 3 bases and J by 6 bases, with 5 bases between the two germline ends. The CDR3 covers 12 residues. CDR1 SGHTA and CDR2 FQGNSA come from the germline V gene. CDR3 in amino acids: CASSFPAGELFF. DNA of the CDR3: TGTGCCAGCAGCTTTCCAGCCGGGGAGCTGTTTTTT.

This clonotype was picked up many times. The chain has TRBV10-3 and TRBJ1-5; D ambiguous. CDR3 length: 15 residues. V lost 3 bases, J lost 0 bases, and 9 bases lay in between. Germline V gives CDR1 ENHRY, CDR2 SYGVKD. DNA for the CDR3: TGTGCCATCAGTGATAGGCTGATTAGCAATCAGCCCCAGCATTTT. Encoded protein: CAISDRLISNQPQHF.

This clonotype was seen repeatedly, ten times or more. The V gene is TRBV6-2 or TRBV6-3, the J gene TRBJ2-2, with D perhaps assigned TRBD1 or TRBD2 (5 bases each). The germline gives CDR1 MNHEY, CDR2 SVGEGT. V lost 6 bases, J lost 5 bases, and 16 bases lay in between. The CDR3 covers 15 residues. The CDR3 nucleotides are TGTGCCAGCAGCTACGGGACCCCGCCGACCGGGGAGCTGTTTTTT. Amino acids: CASSYGTPPTGELFF.

This sequence joins TRBV29-1 and TRBJ1-1; D may be TRBD1 (6 bases). Germline loops: CDR1 SQVTM, CDR2 ANQGSEA. The CDR3 contains 13 residues. The V end was cut by 4 bases, the J end by 1 base, with 10 bases between. CDR3 sequence (DNA): TGCAGCGTTGTCAGGGGTAAGAACACTGAAGCTTTCTTT. This codes for CSVVRGKNTEAFF.

This clonotype was recorded at least ten times. The rearrangement links TRBV29-1 to TRBJ2-1, with D possibly TRBD2 on 5 matching bases. Germline lookup yields CDR1 SQVTM and CDR2 ANQGSEA. This CDR3 has 13 amino acids. V lost 7 bases to trimming and J lost 7 bases, with 17 bases between them. The CDR3 loop is CSAHAVTGNEQFF. The CDR3 DNA is TGCAGCGCCCACGCGGTCACGGGGAATGAGCAGTTCTTC.